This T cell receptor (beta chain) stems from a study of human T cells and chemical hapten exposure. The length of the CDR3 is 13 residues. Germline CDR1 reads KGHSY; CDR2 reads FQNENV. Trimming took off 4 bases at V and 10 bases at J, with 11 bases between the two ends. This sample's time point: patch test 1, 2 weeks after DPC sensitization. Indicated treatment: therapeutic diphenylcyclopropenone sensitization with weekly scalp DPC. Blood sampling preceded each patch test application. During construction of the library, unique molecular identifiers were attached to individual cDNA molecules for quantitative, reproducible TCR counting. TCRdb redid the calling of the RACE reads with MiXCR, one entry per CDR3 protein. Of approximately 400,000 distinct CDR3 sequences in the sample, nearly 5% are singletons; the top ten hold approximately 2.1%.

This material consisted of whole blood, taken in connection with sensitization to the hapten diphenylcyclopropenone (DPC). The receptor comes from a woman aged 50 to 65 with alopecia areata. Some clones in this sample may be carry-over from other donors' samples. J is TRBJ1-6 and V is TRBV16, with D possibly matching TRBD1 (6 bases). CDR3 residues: CASSPSGESPLHF. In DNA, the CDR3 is TGTGCCAGCAGCCCATCAGGGGAGTCACCCCTCCACTTT.